This TCR beta chain was identified during a study of Graves' ophthalmopathy and Graves' hyperthyroidism. Study overall: Peripheral blood was obtained at first diagnosis, ahead of any treatment.

This clonotype has a count of ten or more. What it binds is not known. Using RNA transcripts, the TCR beta CDR3 regions were amplified. The library came from an HTBI-primed first-round RT-PCR and a second-round multiplex PCR. TCRdb called the multiplex PCR reads again in MiXCR, with one record for every CDR3 protein. The repertoire includes about 340,000 distinct CDR3 sequences, roughly 17% of them detected once, and around 12% sits in the top ten. CDR1 is SEHNR and CDR2 is FQNEAQ in the germline V gene (reference sequence). The CDR3 is 16 residues long. Losses at the gene ends were 7 bases for V and 0 bases for J; bases not matched to a gene: 4. Study-wide findings and caveats: Blood also contained most of the expanded thyroid clonotypes above 0.001 frequency.

The clonotype was recovered from an adult man with Graves' ophthalmopathy. The chain is built from TRBV7-9 and TRBJ2-2; 11 bases line up with TRBD1. The sequenced material came from peripheral blood. The CDR3 here is CASTGQGASNTGELFF. The DNA for the CDR3 is TGTGCCAGCACCGGACAGGGGGCTTCGAACACCGGGGAGCTGTTTTTT.